This TCR beta chain was recovered during a study of stem cell transplantation in POMP-related autoinflammatory disease. Across the whole study: Defective thymoproteasomes were hypothesized to impair CD8+ T-cell positive selection. CD8+ T cells were low and CD4+ cells naive-skewed before transplant.

The assay was immunoSEQ multiplex PCR, and TCRdb's table has in-frame clones only and misses some. The profile shows some 69,000 clones, approximately 90% of them singletons. The germline V gene encodes CDR1 MNHEY and CDR2 SMNVEV (reference sequence). The CDR3 consists of 13 residues. Trimming left V 4 bases short and J 1 base short, with 4 bases between. The material was CD4+ T cells from PBMCs, obtained after stem cell transplantation. This TCR was sampled from a human patient with POMP-related autoinflammation and immune dysregulation (PRAID). Certain T cells may be donor cells from the graft. The V gene is TRBV27, the J gene TRBJ2-2, with unresolved D. CDR3 nucleotide sequence: TGTGCCAGCAGTTACAGGAACACCGGGGAGCTGTTTTTT. Its translation is CASSYRNTGELFF.